Listed here is a single T cell receptor (beta chain). The antigen it binds to is not known. No base qualities exist here, and no much larger clone lies one base off it. These data originate in a study of beta chain features in type 1 diabetes (dated by TCRdb to 2016 to 2018). At the level of the whole study: Patients and healthy donors did not differ in mean age, gender distribution, total cell number or subset yield. A total of 100 million to 140 million sorted cells were examined across all samples, and the number of cells per subset was strongly correlated with RNA yield. Regulatory and stem cell-like memory subsets were isolated from only 8 patients and roughly 8 healthy donors, whereas naive and central memory subsets came from all 30 or so donors. The study compared the TCRB repertoires of sorted circulating CD4+ T cell subsets in recently diagnosed type 1 diabetes patients with those in matched healthy donors. Findings and caveats that apply to the study as a whole: PCR might favor shorter templates, but patient and control samples were amplified and corrected together, so any skew would affect both groups equally. Naive, central memory and regulatory TCRB repertoires appeared more similar among patients than among healthy donors. In all four CD4+ subsets, TCRB CDR3 length was moderately but significantly shorter in type 1 diabetes patients. At VDJ recombination sites, type 1 diabetes patients had fewer insertions and more deleted nucleotides, which implies abnormalities in thymic rearrangement. Because the HLA sub-analyses included only small numbers of individuals, any influence of HLA type on TCRB rearrangement was left unresolved. Because cDNA rather than genomic DNA was sequenced, highly expressing activated cells could have been over-represented, although no difference in activation and CD3 levels was found between groups.

From its cysteine to its phenylalanine, the CDR3 spans 12 amino acids. Solely the CDR3 DNA is kept, with 36 bases framed from the first base. Relative to germline, V is 2 bases shorter and J is 7 bases shorter, with 6 bases between their ends. The germline V gene gives CDR1 as ENHRY and CDR2 as SYGVKD. From each donor, a single peripheral blood sample of about 100 mL on average was drawn into heparinised tubes. A BD FACSAria II was used to sort naive, central memory, regulatory and stem cell-like memory CD4+ T cells with a panel that included CD45RO, CCR7, CD25, CD127, CD95 and CD27. A purity above 95% was achieved for all sorted populations. Right away, PBMCs were isolated by Lymphoprep density gradient centrifugation and were stained directly, with no culture step. Samples were stained and sorted in pairs, with one healthy donor and one patient per experiment, so that batch effects were minimized.

The entire amount of isolated RNA was reverse transcribed using the High Capacity cDNA Reverse Transcription Kit, so the sequenced TCRB transcripts were expressed ones. Deep immunoSEQ sequencing was performed on naive, central memory and regulatory T cell samples, with an average of approximately 3.9 million total reads per sample. Sorted cells were lysed in RLT buffer and RNA was extracted with DNase-treated RNeasy Micro or Mini kits, depending on cell number. To prevent cross-contamination, every cell subset was processed on its own, while patient and healthy donor samples were processed together. The immunoSEQ multiplex PCR was used to amplify TCRB sequences from cDNA, generating 87-bp fragments that spanned the CDR3 region. Sequencing of the amplicons was done on the Illumina HiSeq platform. For the original study's pipeline: PCR bias was corrected computationally using synthetic template baselines, and reads within Hamming distance 2 were collapsed, with unmergeable singletons discarded. Reads were aligned against IMGT so that V, D and J genes, CDR3 length and insertions or deletions at six rearrangement sites could be assigned. Within each subset, clonotype counts were normalized to the number of sorted cells before true diversity and Gini coefficients were calculated with the tcR R package. The overlap coefficient, calculated on TCRB nucleotide sequences, was used to measure repertoire sharing. TCRdb took over this immuneACCESS table, retaining in-frame rearrangements with V and J assigned. Such tables are incomplete; in checked studies, under half of the missing clones stem from an unresolved V gene, and the remainder is unexplained. V and J calls plus clone size are reproduced from that table; the DNA served to infer D and trimming. This sample comprises some 70,000 clones, nearly 50% of them detected only once. The ten largest make up about 0.7% of the sample.

The sample was central memory CD4+ T cells from blood. This TCR came from a man younger than 45 with type 1 diabetes. Here the chain combines TRBV10-3 and TRBJ1-5, with no D gene named confidently. In nucleotide form, the sequence is TGTGCCATCAGTGAGCCAGAACAGCCCCAGCATTTT. It translates to CAISEPEQPQHF.